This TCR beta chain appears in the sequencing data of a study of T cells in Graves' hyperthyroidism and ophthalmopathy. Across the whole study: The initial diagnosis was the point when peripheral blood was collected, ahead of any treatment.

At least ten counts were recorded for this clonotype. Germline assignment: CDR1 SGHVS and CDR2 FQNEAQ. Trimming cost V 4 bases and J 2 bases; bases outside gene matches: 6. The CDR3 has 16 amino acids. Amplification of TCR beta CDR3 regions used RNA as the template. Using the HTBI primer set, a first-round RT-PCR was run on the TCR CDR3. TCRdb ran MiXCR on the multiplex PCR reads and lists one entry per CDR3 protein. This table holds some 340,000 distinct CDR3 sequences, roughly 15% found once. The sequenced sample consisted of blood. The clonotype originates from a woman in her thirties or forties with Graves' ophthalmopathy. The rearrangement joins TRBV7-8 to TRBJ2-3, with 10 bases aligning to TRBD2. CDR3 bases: TGTGCCAGCAGCTACGTAGCGGGGGGCCCCACAGATACGCAGTATTTT. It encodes CASSYVAGGPTDTQYF.